A selection of T cell receptor beta chains follows, all from one sample in a study of beta chain features in type 1 diabetes. Generated by immunoSEQ multiplex PCR, the TCRdb table keeps only in-frame clones and is missing some. The table records some 400,000 clones, roughly 15% of them present only once. Sequenced input: naive CD4+ T cells from blood. These receptors were collected from a woman in her late teens or twenties in good health. The CDR3 runs from the conserved cysteine through the conserved F or W. A D gene is named only where the DNA matches it firmly. Size values are once, few and many counts, or a class for expanded clones, and some rows have none.

clone_size: NA
d_call: TRBD1
j_call: TRBJ2-5
v_call: TRBV4-1
cdr3_aa: CASSQVGRDRGRETQYF
cdr3_nt: TGCGCCAGCAGCCAAGTCGGTAGGGACAGAGGGAGAGAGACCCAGTACTTC

clone_size: NA
d_call: NA
j_call: TRBJ1-5
v_call: TRBV28
cdr3_aa: CASSLGRASQPQHF
cdr3_nt: TGTGCCAGCAGCCTGGGGAGGGCCTCTCAGCCCCAGCATTTT

clone_size: few
d_call: TRBD1
j_call: TRBJ2-3
v_call: TRBV2
cdr3_aa: CATGTGGTDTQYF
cdr3_nt: TGTGCCACCGGGACAGGGGGGACAGATACGCAGTATTTT

clone_size: few
d_call: TRBD1
j_call: TRBJ2-1
v_call: TRBV5-1
cdr3_aa: CASSLVQGTEQFF
cdr3_nt: TGCGCCAGCAGCTTGGTACAGGGGACTGAGCAGTTCTTC

clone_size: few
d_call: NA
j_call: TRBJ2-2
v_call: TRBV27
cdr3_aa: CASSSLNTGELFF
cdr3_nt: TGTGCCAGCAGTTCCCTGAACACCGGGGAGCTGTTTTTT

clone_size: NA
d_call: TRBD1
j_call: TRBJ1-5
v_call: TRBV19
cdr3_aa: CASKGQGRQPQHF
cdr3_nt: TGTGCCAGTAAGGGACAGGGACGTCAGCCCCAGCATTTT

clone_size: NA
d_call: NA
j_call: TRBJ2-1
v_call: TRBV11-3
cdr3_aa: CASSQGTGSIGYEQFF
cdr3_nt: TGTGCCAGCAGCCAGGGTACAGGCTCTATCGGCTATGAGCAGTTCTTC

clone_size: few
d_call: TRBD1
j_call: TRBJ2-1
v_call: TRBV5-1
cdr3_aa: CASSEDRGRSYNEQFF
cdr3_nt: TGCGCCAGCAGTGAGGACAGGGGACGCTCCTACAATGAGCAGTTCTTC

clone_size: few
d_call: TRBD2
j_call: TRBJ2-5
v_call: TRBV29-1
cdr3_aa: CSVGWPRGGRAGETQYF
cdr3_nt: TGCAGCGTTGGTTGGCCCAGGGGCGGGAGGGCCGGGGAGACCCAGTACTTC

clone_size: NA
d_call: NA
j_call: TRBJ2-4
v_call: TRBV29-1
cdr3_aa: CSVGQAKNIQYF
cdr3_nt: TGCAGCGTTGGACAGGCCAAAAACATTCAGTACTTC

clone_size: few
d_call: NA
j_call: TRBJ2-1
v_call: TRBV18
cdr3_aa: CASSASGIEQFF
cdr3_nt: TGTGCCAGCTCAGCCTCCGGGATTGAGCAGTTCTTC

clone_size: few
d_call: NA
j_call: TRBJ2-1
v_call: TRBV21-1
cdr3_aa: CASSKALGQGLPIKFF
cdr3_nt: TGTGCCAGCAGCAAAGCGCTGGGACAGGGCCTACCCATCAAGTTCTTC

clone_size: NA
d_call: NA
j_call: TRBJ1-4
v_call: TRBV25-1
cdr3_aa: CASSPKKDSLFF
cdr3_nt: TGTGCCAGCAGTCCAAAAAAGGACAGCCTGTTTTTT

clone_size: few
d_call: TRBD1
j_call: TRBJ1-2
v_call: TRBV5-6
cdr3_aa: CASSYADGTELYGYTF
cdr3_nt: TGTGCCAGCAGTTACGCCGACGGGACAGAACTCTATGGCTACACCTTC